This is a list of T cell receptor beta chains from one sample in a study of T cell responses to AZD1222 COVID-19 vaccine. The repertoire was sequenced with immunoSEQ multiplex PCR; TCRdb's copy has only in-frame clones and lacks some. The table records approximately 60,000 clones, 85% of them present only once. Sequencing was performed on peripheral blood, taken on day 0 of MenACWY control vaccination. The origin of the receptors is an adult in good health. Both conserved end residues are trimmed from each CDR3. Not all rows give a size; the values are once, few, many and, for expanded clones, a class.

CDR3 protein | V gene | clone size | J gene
ASSPGQGEKLF | TRBV7-2 | once | TRBJ1-4
ASSLARQRNEKLF | TRBV7-2 | once | TRBJ1-4
ASSPPTSPTEAF | TRBV18 | once | TRBJ1-1
ASRIQRDTGELF | TRBV19 | - | TRBJ2-2
ASSVGVSGFSGANVLT | TRBV7-9 | - | TRBJ2-6
ASSLWGGSSTDTQY | TRBV7-8 | - | TRBJ2-3
ASSLLGTGQGNTIY | TRBV7-9 | - | TRBJ1-3
ASSQDEAGSSYNEQF | TRBV4-2 | - | TRBJ2-1
AWSGRGETQY | TRBV30 | - | TRBJ2-5
ASRKPDARIYGYT | TRBV2 | - | TRBJ1-2
ATSDRGLNTDTQY | TRBV24-1 | - | TRBJ2-3
AFDPEQGSYGYT | TRBV30 | - | TRBJ1-2
ASSDRQGINSPLH | TRBV9 | - | TRBJ1-6
ASSPGHTNTEAF | TRBV5-1 | - | TRBJ1-1
ATSDLGQGSSTDTQY | TRBV24-1 | - | TRBJ2-3
ASSLGGLWLRGYNSPLH | TRBV27 | - | TRBJ1-6
ASSLVGYEQY | TRBV5-1 | few | TRBJ2-7
ASSQELSDTQY | TRBV4-3 | - | TRBJ2-3
ASSLGGRASYNEQF | TRBV28 | - | TRBJ2-1
ASSLVSVGELF | TRBV5-4 | - | TRBJ2-2
ASSQPGTGSGWLDYGYT | TRBV4-1 | - | TRBJ1-2
ASSSKETQY | TRBV6-6 | - | TRBJ2-5
ASSKWVRGGDEQY | TRBV4-2 | - | TRBJ2-7
ASSFGSTGELF | TRBV5-1 | - | TRBJ2-2
AINPREGGELF | TRBV10-3 | - | TRBJ2-2
ASSQEGQGSYNEQF | TRBV4-3 | - | TRBJ2-1
SVRGQGHEQY | TRBV29-1 | once | TRBJ2-7
ASSPRAGLDGYT | TRBV3-1/TRBV3-2 | - | TRBJ1-2
ASSLAGQGRNGELF | TRBV7-9 | - | TRBJ2-2
ASSLPWLEAYNEQF | TRBV23-1 | once | TRBJ2-1
ATSVSGGSYNEQF | TRBV24-1 | once | TRBJ2-1
ASSQELADTQY | TRBV4-3 | - | TRBJ2-3
ARGTPNSPLH | TRBV30 | few | TRBJ1-6
ASSPGRNRGSGEQY | TRBV18 | - | TRBJ2-7
ASSPLTDEQY | TRBV18 | - | TRBJ2-7
ASSFDRPPWLRA | TRBV6-2/TRBV6-3 | once | TRBJ1-2
ASSARTGGRLVQF | TRBV6-5 | few | TRBJ2-1
ASSLVQGNTEAF | TRBV7-9 | once | TRBJ1-1
ASSPGPGGQNTEAF | TRBV18 | - | TRBJ1-1
ASSASTSGNEQF | TRBV11-3 | once | TRBJ2-1
AWSIRQGVEKLF | TRBV30 | - | TRBJ1-4
ASSIVSPGNTIY | TRBV19 | - | TRBJ1-3
ASSASGTTDTQY | TRBV5-1 | - | TRBJ2-3
ASRKGPYNEQF | TRBV6-5 | - | TRBJ2-1
AWSVMGDKVDTIY | TRBV30 | - | TRBJ1-3
ASSFGRGRGNQPQH | TRBV28 | - | TRBJ1-5
ASSLQSGGRAPYETQY | TRBV7-9 | - | TRBJ2-5
ASSQDLGGAANEKLF | TRBV4-2 | - | TRBJ1-4
ASSSSGTSRGYT | TRBV19 | - | TRBJ1-2
ASSLTYQRERADTQY | TRBV5-1 | - | TRBJ2-3
ASSGGTGWETQY | TRBV7-2 | - | TRBJ2-5
ASSKFRQDNLEHGYT | TRBV13 | - | TRBJ1-2
ASSLGFYTEAF | TRBV13 | once | TRBJ1-1